This T cell receptor (beta chain) was retrieved from a study of blood T cell repertoires in COVID-19. Looking at the study overall: The United States, Italy and Spain were the sources of the acute and convalescent COVID-19 samples. Sources were T cells, B-cell-depleted T cells, or PBMCs; the material itself was cDNA or gDNA.

How the authors handled the data: Estimated nucleated cell counts came from reference gene primer amplification. Sequenced by immunoSEQ multiplex PCR; TCRdb stores in-frame clones only, minus some. The DNA was the basis for D and trimming; V, J and clone size are from that table. Among some 150,000 clones listed, around 82% were seen once. Patients from Seattle were sampled longitudinally, starting during active infection. The receptor was derived from a man in his fifties or sixties with COVID-19, enrolled during active disease. Sequenced sample: peripheral blood.

The CDR3 region has the DNA TGTGCCACCAGCAGAGATAGAGTGAACACTGAAGCTTTCTTT. It yields the protein CATSRDRVNTEAFF. The chain has TRBV15 and TRBJ1-1; D remains ambiguous. Per germline, CDR1 LNHNV and CDR2 YYDKDF (reference sequence). The length of the CDR3 is 14 residues. Between the trimmed V and J ends, which lost 0 bases and 0 bases, there was a span of 5 bases. Using reference TRBV15 and TRBJ1-1 for the parts outside the CDR3, the full variable domain is DAMVIQNPRYQVTQFGKPVTLSCSQTLNHNVMYWYQQKSSQAPKLLFHYYDKDFNNEADTPDNFQSRRPNTSFCFLDIRSPGLGDTAMYLCATSRDRVNTEAFFGQGTRLTVV.